The present entry profiles one T cell receptor (beta chain) with its context. Its antigen is unidentified. The sample belongs to a study of OX40 agonist ivuxolimab in advanced cancers. The wider study: Patients undergoing dose escalation presented with hepatocellular carcinoma, melanoma, renal cell or head and neck cancer. The study's findings and limits: There were, on average, more expanded clones in CD8+ T cells than in CD4+. At 0.1 to 3.0 mg/kg and by week 6, clonal expansion occurred in CD4+ and CD8+ blood T cells.

The CDR3 totals 14 residues. Trimming took off 1 base at V and 1 base at J, with 10 bases between the two ends. Germline CDR1 reads GTSNPN; CDR2 reads SVGIG (reference sequence). Profiled with immunoSEQ multiplex PCR; TCRdb holds only in-frame clones, not every one. Of about 55,000 clones listed, approximately 80% are singletons. The rearrangement links TRBV30 to TRBJ2-5; TRBD2 is a possible D gene (5 bases). The clonotype comes from an adult with an advanced solid tumor such as melanoma, head and neck, liver or kidney cancer. The sequences come from CD4+ or CD8+ T cells sorted from blood, collected in a trial of the OX40 agonist ivuxolimab. CDR3 sequence reads: CAWSALAPQETQYF. CDR3 coding DNA: TGTGCCTGGAGTGCCCTAGCCCCCCAAGAGACCCAGTACTTC.